A single sample gave rise to the 29 T cell receptor beta chains below, sequenced in a study of T-cell memory formation after mild COVID-19. TCRdb re-called the 5' RACE reads with MiXCR, one entry per CDR3 protein. The repertoire holds about 350,000 distinct CDR3 sequences, with over 13% as singletons. Sequencing was done on a sample of PBMCs or a T cell subset sorted from them (not recorded which). These receptors all come from a man younger than 35 who had mild COVID-19 (a few samples of this study predate the infection). Cell type and time point are not known.

This clonotype was picked up many times. The chain has TRBV7-9 and TRBJ2-1; no firm D call. V lost 5 bases to trimming and J lost 6 bases, with 14 bases between them. The CDR3 contains 14 residues. Per the germline V gene, CDR1 is SEHNR and CDR2 is FQNEAQ (reference sequence). Here the CDR3 reads CASSRDRLGNEQFF. The CDR3 DNA follows: TGTGCCAGCAGCCGAGACCGTCTCGGCAATGAGCAGTTCTTC.

The chain uses TRBV12-3 or TRBV12-4 and TRBJ2-3; D is tentatively TRBD1 or TRBD2 (6 bases each). V dropped 6 bases and J dropped 8 bases, with 24 bases sitting between them. CDR3 length equals 16 residues. The CDR3 DNA follows: TGTGCCAGCAGACCGACTAGGGGGGAGAACATTCCTACGCAGTATTTT. This sequence encodes CASRPTRGENIPTQYF.

This clonotype was found many times. The V and J genes are TRBV24-1 and TRBJ1-5; 8 nucleotides line up with TRBD1. Trimming removed 4 bases from V and 7 bases from J; junction bases left unmatched: 8. Germline CDR1 reads KGHDR; CDR2 reads SFDVKD. This CDR3 comprises 15 residues. The CDR3 sequence: CATSDPGQGGQPQHF. The CDR3 DNA is TGTGCCACCAGTGACCCTGGACAGGGAGGGCAGCCCCAGCATTTT.

The chain links TRBV3-1 to TRBJ2-5; weak D call: TRBD2 (5 bases). The CDR3 extends over 13 amino acids. Germline-derived CDR1 and CDR2 are LGHDT and YNNKEL (reference sequence). Trimming shortened V by 8 bases and J by 1 base, and 11 bases separated the two germline ends. For the CDR3, the DNA is TGTGCCAGCGTCCGGGATTCCCAAGAGACCCAGTACTTC. Encoded protein: CASVRDSQETQYF.

This clonotype was seen more than once but under ten times. This chain uses TRBV3-1 with TRBJ2-3; 8 bases are a match to TRBD2. The V gene end was trimmed by 5 bases and the J gene end by 5 bases; junction bases not matched to a gene: 6. The germline gives CDR1 LGHDT, CDR2 YNNKEL (reference sequence). This CDR3 is built from 14 residues. Here the CDR3 reads CASSSRGAGDTQYF. For the CDR3, the DNA is TGTGCCAGCAGCTCGCGGGGGGCTGGAGATACGCAGTATTTT.

A few counts support this clonotype. The V and J genes are TRBV20-1 and TRBJ1-1, with 8 bases lining up with TRBD1. After removal of 6 bases from V and 1 base from J, the junction contained 7 bases not matched to a gene. The CDR3 has 14 amino acids. CDR1 and CDR2 (germline): DFQATT, SNEGSKA (reference sequence). The CDR3 region is CSATFTGGNTEAFF. CDR3 in DNA: TGCAGTGCGACTTTTACAGGGGGGAACACTGAAGCTTTCTTT.

The sample holds many counts of this clonotype. The V call is TRBV20-1, the J call TRBJ2-7, with 7 bases matching TRBD1. CDR3 length equals 14 residues. The V and J ends lost 5 bases and 5 bases, in that order; junction bases with no gene match: 12. The germline gives CDR1 DFQATT, CDR2 SNEGSKA (reference sequence). The CDR3 here is CSASRRQGFNEQYV. Here the CDR3 DNA reads TGCAGTGCTTCCCGCCGACAGGGCTTCAACGAGCAGTACGTC.

The chain joins TRBV27 to TRBJ1-2; possibly TRBD1 for D (6 bases). There are 13 residues in the CDR3. V shed 6 bases and J shed 7 bases, with 15 bases lying between them. CDR1 MNHEY and CDR2 SMNVEV come from the germline V gene (reference sequence). CDR3 amino acids: CASSDITGIGYTF. The CDR3, as DNA: TGTGCCAGCAGCGATATTACAGGGATTGGCTACACCTTC.

In this sample, this clonotype turned up a few times. The chain recombines TRBV29-1 with TRBJ1-4; D might be TRBD1 (5 bases). With 0 bases removed from V and 5 bases from J, the gap between germline ends came to 10 bases. The CDR3 consists of 14 residues. Germline loops: CDR1 SQVTM, CDR2 ANQGSEA. CDR3 region: CSVEEPGTNEKLFF. The CDR3 DNA sequence: TGCAGCGTTGAAGAGCCCGGGACGAATGAAAAACTGTTTTTT. The full variable domain, with the rest looked up from reference TRBV29-1 and TRBJ1-4, is SAVISQKPSRDICQRGTSLTIQCQVDSQVTMMFWYRQQPGQSLTLIATANQGSEATYESGFVIDKFPISRPNLTFSTLTVSNMSPEDSSIYLCSVEEPGTNEKLFFGSGTQLSVL.

The J gene is TRBJ2-3, the V gene TRBV5-4; 13 bases are a match to TRBD2. The CDR3 has 16 residues. Per the germline V gene, CDR1 is SGHNT and CDR2 is YYREEE (reference sequence). J lost 0 bases, V lost 4 bases, and 2 bases had no gene match. The CDR3, as DNA: TGTGCCAGCAGCATGGGACTAGCGGGGAGCACAGATACGCAGTATTTT. This sequence encodes CASSMGLAGSTDTQYF.

This clonotype was seen a few times. The chain couples TRBV7-9 to TRBJ2-1, with D perhaps assigned TRBD1 or TRBD2 (5 bases each). Germline values: CDR1 SEHNR, CDR2 FQNEAQ (reference sequence). The CDR3 runs to 16 residues. The V end lost 1 base, the J end lost 3 bases, and 13 bases lay between the germline ends. The CDR3 DNA reads as TGTGCCAGCAGCTTAGTCGGGGCAGGGAGCTACAATGAGCAGTTCTTC. Encoded protein: CASSLVGAGSYNEQFF.

This clonotype turned up a few times. The genes are TRBV7-9 and TRBJ1-1; D call uncertain. V lost 5 bases, J lost 6 bases, and 10 bases lay in between. The CDR3 has 12 residues. In germline, CDR1 is SEHNR, CDR2 FQNEAQ (reference sequence). CDR3 coding DNA: TGTGCCAGCAGCCCCTTAGTGGCTGAAGCTTTCTTT. Encoded protein: CASSPLVAEAFF. Full variable domain (outside the CDR3, taken from reference TRBV7-9 and TRBJ1-1): DTGVSQNPRHKITKRGQNVTFRCDPISEHNRLYWYRQTLGQGPEFLTYFQNEAQLEKSRLLSDRFSAERPKGSFSTLEIQRTEQGDSAMYLCASSPLVAEAFFGQGTRLTVV.

This clonotype was recorded a few times. This chain connects TRBV29-1 to TRBJ2-1; TRBD2 agrees at 16 bases. CDR1 is SQVTM, CDR2 ANQGSEA, per germline. Trimming took 6 bases from V and 2 from J; bases not matched to a gene: 7. The CDR3 consists of 17 residues. DNA for the CDR3: TGCAGCGTCGGCGGGACTAGCGGGGGGGCCGCCTACAATGAGCAGTTCTTC. Protein: CSVGGTSGGAAYNEQFF.

The V call is TRBV30, the J call TRBJ1-6; 7 bases match TRBD1. The germline V gene has CDR1 GTSNPN and CDR2 SVGIG (reference sequence). The CDR3 covers 17 residues. The V gene end was trimmed by 2 bases and the J gene end by 7 bases; junction bases not matched to a gene: 14. The CDR3 sequence: CAWSKAIGQAWNSPLHF. The CDR3 DNA follows: TGTGCCTGGAGTAAGGCCATTGGACAGGCATGGAATTCACCCCTCCACTTT.

This clonotype showed up just a few times. This rearrangement joins TRBV4-3 to TRBJ2-7, with TRBD1 matching 8 bases. The CDR3 is 17 amino acids. Germline assignment: CDR1 LGHNA and CDR2 YSLEER. The V segment lost 1 base and the J segment 0 bases; nucleotides outside the gene matches: 8. The CDR3 is CASSQGLTGDRSYEQYF. The CDR3 DNA is TGCGCCAGCAGCCAAGGCTTGACAGGGGACCGCTCCTACGAGCAGTACTTC.

There are a few counts of this clonotype. The J gene is TRBJ1-2, the V gene TRBV6-1, with 11 bases lining up with TRBD1. Germline V gives CDR1 MNHNS, CDR2 SASEGT. This CDR3 contains 17 residues. With V trimmed by 5 bases and J by 4 bases, 12 bases remained unmatched. The CDR3 here is CASSRHLGQGVGYGYTF. In nucleotides, the CDR3 is TGTGCCAGCAGTAGACATCTGGGACAGGGGGTCGGCTATGGCTACACCTTC.

There are many counts of this clonotype. The V call is TRBV12-3 or TRBV12-4, the J call TRBJ2-3; either TRBD1 or TRBD2 may supply D (6 bases each). The CDR3 length is 17 residues. Between the trimmed V and J ends, which lost 6 bases and 0 bases, there was a span of 19 bases. CDR3 region: CASSRRDGGPSTDTQYF. The CDR3 DNA reads TGTGCCAGCAGCCGCCGAGATGGGGGGCCTAGCACAGATACGCAGTATTTT.

Only a few counts were recorded for this clonotype. The rearrangement joins TRBV27 to TRBJ2-5, with D unclear. CDR1 and CDR2 (germline): MNHEY, SMNVEV (reference sequence). The CDR3 sequence is 16 residues long. V dropped 0 bases and J dropped 3 bases, with 14 bases sitting between them. The CDR3 loop is CASSLSSAGRKETQYF. For the CDR3, the DNA is TGTGCCAGCAGTTTATCCTCAGCTGGACGAAAAGAGACCCAGTACTTC.

This clonotype was seen a handful of times. V is TRBV5-1 and J is TRBJ2-5; 13 positions match TRBD2. This CDR3 has 17 residues. The trim removed 7 bases at V and 1 base at J, leaving 10 bases unmatched. Germline CDR1 and CDR2: SGHRS and YFSETQ. The CDR3 DNA reads as TGCGCCAGCTCGCCGGGACTAGCGGGGATTTTCCAAGAGACCCAGTACTTC. Its protein is CASSPGLAGIFQETQYF. The entire variable domain, with the rest obtained from reference TRBV5-1 and TRBJ2-5, is as follows: KAGVTQTPRYLIKTRGQQVTLSCSPISGHRSVSWYQQTPGQGLQFLFEYFSETQRNKGNFPGRFSGRQFSNSRSEMNVSTLELGDSALYLCASSPGLAGIFQETQYFGPGTRLLVL.

The chain has TRBV12-5 and TRBJ2-7, with unresolved D. Germline CDR1 LGHNT, CDR2 FRNRAP. The CDR3 consists of 11 residues. V was pared by 5 bases and J by 9 bases, with 11 bases between. The CDR3 is CASGGVSVQYF. CDR3 sequence (DNA): TGTGCTAGTGGTGGGGTATCTGTGCAGTACTTC. Combining the CDR3 with reference TRBV12-5 and TRBJ2-7 gives the whole variable domain DARVTQTPRHKVTEMGQEVTMRCQPILGHNTVFWYRQTMMQGLELLAYFRNRAPLDDSGMPKDRFSAEMPDATLATLKIQPSEPRDSAVYFCASGGVSVQYFGPGTRLTVT.

The chain couples TRBV20-1 to TRBJ2-7; 10 positions match TRBD1. The CDR3 totals 14 residues. Germline CDR1 DFQATT, CDR2 SNEGSKA (reference sequence). J was trimmed by 1 base and V by 3 bases; bases with no gene match: 3. CDR3 DNA sequence: TGCAGTGCTAGGGGGGACAGGGGTTCCTACGAGCAGTACGTC. It is translated as CSARGDRGSYEQYV.

The chain is built from TRBV6-2 or TRBV6-3 and TRBJ2-7, with D maybe TRBD2 (6 bases). V dropped 4 bases and J dropped 0 bases, with 10 bases sitting between them. The CDR3 totals 14 residues. CDR1 and CDR2 from the germline V gene are MNHEY and SVGEGT. The CDR3 bases are TGTGCCAGCAGTTGGGGACTTTACTCCTACGAGCAGTACTTC. Protein sequence: CASSWGLYSYEQYF.

This sequence joins TRBV4-1 and TRBJ2-4; unclear D gene. Trimming left V 6 bases short and J 0 bases short, with 15 bases between. The CDR3 totals 16 residues. Germline V CDR1 and CDR2: MGHRA, YSYEKL. In DNA form, the CDR3 reads TGCGCCAGCAGTCCCTTAGGCTATCTAGCCAAAAACATTCAGTACTTC. Amino acid sequence: CASSPLGYLAKNIQYF.

This chain connects TRBV6-6 to TRBJ2-6; TRBD1 is a possible D gene (6 bases). This CDR3 is 15 amino acids long. CDR1 is MNHNY and CDR2 is SVGAGI in the germline V gene (reference sequence). V was shortened by 5 bases and J by 1 base, with 9 bases between the two germline ends. The CDR3 region has the DNA TGTGCCAGCAGTATGACAGGTTCTGGGGCCAACGTCCTGACTTTC. Protein sequence: CASSMTGSGANVLTF.

This clonotype was observed a few times. This chain connects TRBV5-6 to TRBJ2-7; tentative D call: TRBD1 (5 bases). The CDR3 sequence is 13 residues long. Trimming removed 4 bases at V and 2 bases at J, with 10 bases between. Germline lookup yields CDR1 SGHDT and CDR2 YYEEEE. CDR3 DNA sequence: TGTGCCAGCAGCCCATGGACACCCTACGAGCAGTACTTC. Its protein product is CASSPWTPYEQYF.

There are a few counts of this clonotype. The gene calls are TRBV6-5 and TRBJ1-3; D ambiguous. Between the trimmed V and J ends, which lost 10 bases and 4 bases, there was a span of 14 bases. Germline-derived CDR1 and CDR2 are MNHEY and SVGAGI. The CDR3 covers 13 residues. The CDR3 DNA reads TGTGCCACCCGGTATAGTGGGGGAAACACCATATATTTT. This encodes CATRYSGGNTIYF.

The genes are TRBV15 and TRBJ2-7, with D possibly TRBD1 on 5 matching bases. V was shortened by 4 bases and J by 2 bases, with 12 bases between the two germline ends. There are 14 residues in the CDR3. The germline V gene encodes CDR1 LNHNV and CDR2 YYDKDF (reference sequence). CDR3 protein: CATSTSQGPYEQYF. The DNA for the CDR3 is TGTGCCACCAGCACGAGTCAGGGTCCCTACGAGCAGTACTTC.

The V call is TRBV3-1, the J call TRBJ2-5, with TRBD2 as a possible D gene (6 bases). The V end was cut by 0 bases, the J end by 2 bases, with 13 bases between. Germline V gene sequence: CDR1 LGHDT, CDR2 YNNKEL (reference sequence). This CDR3 comprises 16 residues. This CDR3 reads CASSQDTSRRQETQYF. The CDR3 DNA reads TGTGCCAGCAGCCAAGACACTAGCCGTCGGCAAGAGACCCAGTACTTC.

This clonotype was picked up many times. The rearrangement uses TRBV5-1 and TRBJ2-3; D is uncertain. The length of the CDR3 is 14 residues. V was pared by 0 bases and J by 2 bases, with 7 bases between. Germline CDR1 reads SGHRS; CDR2 reads YFSETQ. The CDR3 DNA reads as TGCGCCAGCAGCTTGGTCGGATACACAGATACGCAGTATTTT. Amino acid sequence: CASSLVGYTDTQYF.